Listed below are T cell receptor beta chains from one sample, sequenced in a study of T-cell reconstitution after alpha-beta-depleted transplantation in children. TCRdb passed the PCR reads through MiXCR, listing each CDR3 protein once. The sample consists of tens of thousands of distinct CDR3 sequences, 15% to 20% of them appearing once. Material: PBMCs, mostly from graft donor cells, obtained 360 days after TCRalphabeta/CD19-depleted stem cell transplant. The receptors were sampled from a male patient aged 2-15 years who had a stem cell transplant for acute lymphoblastic leukemia, so the T cells may come from the graft donor. Both conserved end residues are part of each CDR3. The D gene is left open where the match is weak. Clone sizes are given selectively: once, few, many, or a class where the clone is expanded.

D,V,size,J,CDR3,DNA
TRBD1,TRBV4-1,-,TRBJ1-1,CASSQNQQGANRHTEAFF,TGCGCCAGCAGCCAGAACCAGCAGGGGGCGAATCGGCACACTGAAGCTTTCTTT
TRBD1,TRBV6-1,-,TRBJ2-3,CASRPSTLGQQGDTQYF,TGTGCCAGCCGTCCCTCAACTTTGGGACAGCAAGGAGATACGCAGTATTTT
-,TRBV7-8,-,TRBJ1-1,CASSRTGLTLKAFF,TGTGCCAGCAGCCGGACGGGATTAACACTGAAAGCTTTCTTT
-,TRBV12-3/TRBV12-4,few,TRBJ1-2,CASSSSTMWEYGYTF,TGTGCCAGCAGTTCATCGACAATGTGGGAGTATGGCTACACCTTC
TRBD1,TRBV5-1,few,TRBJ1-5,CASSLAGQGNQPQHF,TGCGCCAGCAGCTTGGCCGGACAGGGTAATCAGCCCCAGCATTTT
-,TRBV27,few,TRBJ2-3,CASSLISSTDTQYF,TGTGCCAGCAGTTTAATCTCTAGCACAGATACGCAGTATTTT
-,TRBV3-1,-,TRBJ2-7,CASTTGHSHEQYF,TGTGCCAGCACTACGGGACACAGCCACGAGCAGTACTTC
-,TRBV7-2,-,TRBJ2-7,CASSFGRAYEQYF,TGTGCCAGCAGCTTTGGCAGGGCTTACGAGCAGTACTTC
TRBD2,TRBV4-1,few,TRBJ2-7,CASSQGDSGIYEQYF,TGCGCCAGCAGCCAAGGGGATAGCGGGATCTACGAGCAGTACTTC
-,TRBV7-9,few,TRBJ2-7,CASSVYGSSYEQYF,TGTGCCAGCAGCGTTTACGGGAGCTCCTACGAGCAGTACTTC
-,TRBV2,few,TRBJ2-7,CASSDPGGGLYEQYF,TGTGCCAGCAGTGACCCAGGGGGAGGGCTCTACGAGCAGTACTTC
TRBD1,TRBV7-9,-,TRBJ1-3,CASSARDRGPGNTIYF,TGTGCCAGCAGCGCCCGGGACAGGGGACCTGGAAACACCATATATTTT
TRBD2,TRBV5-4,-,TRBJ2-1,CASSIAPGLVNEQFF,TGTGCCAGCAGCATCGCTCCGGGACTAGTCAATGAGCAGTTCTTC
-,TRBV3-1,many,TRBJ1-1,CASRATVNTEAFF,TGTGCCAGCAGAGCCACAGTGAACACTGAAGCTTTCTTT
TRBD1,TRBV7-9,many,TRBJ1-4,CASSPRTGEEKLFF,TGTGCCAGCAGCCCCCGGACAGGGGAAGAAAAACTGTTTTTT
TRBD1,TRBV20-1,-,TRBJ2-7,CSATRQGPYEQYF,TGCAGTGCTACTCGACAGGGCCCCTACGAGCAGTACTTC
-,TRBV9,few,TRBJ2-2,CASSVGTGELFF,TGTGCCAGCAGCGTTGGGACCGGGGAGCTGTTTTTT
-,TRBV25-1,few,TRBJ2-7,CASSEYSPSSYEQYF,TGTGCCAGCAGTGAATATTCCCCCAGCAGCTACGAGCAGTACTTC
-,TRBV5-1,few,TRBJ2-7,CASSLSTLYEQYF,TGCGCCAGCAGCTTGAGTACGCTATACGAGCAGTACTTC
-,TRBV10-2,many,TRBJ2-7,CASSVVLNEQYF,TGCGCCAGCAGTGTGGTACTAAACGAGCAGTACTTC
TRBD1,TRBV3-1,-,TRBJ2-5,CASRGQGGETQYF,TGTGCCAGCAGGGGACAGGGCGGGGAGACCCAGTACTTC
TRBD2,TRBV12-3/TRBV12-4,many,TRBJ2-3,CASSFIRLAVQYF,TGTGCCAGCAGTTTCATCCGACTAGCGGTGCAGTATTTT
-,TRBV20-1,many,TRBJ1-5,CSARLGRDQPQHF,TGCAGTGCTAGACTAGGTCGGGATCAGCCCCAGCATTTT
TRBD2,TRBV6-5,-,TRBJ2-2,CASSYRLAVTGELFF,TGTGCCAGCAGTTACCGACTAGCGGTCACCGGGGAGCTGTTTTTT
TRBD2,TRBV12-3/TRBV12-4,-,TRBJ2-1,CASSTRTSGRDNEQFF,TGTGCCAGCAGTACCCGGACTAGCGGGAGGGACAATGAGCAGTTCTTC
TRBD2,TRBV14,-,TRBJ2-2,CASSQDQGLAGSNTGELFF,TGTGCCAGCAGCCAAGATCAAGGACTAGCGGGGTCTAACACCGGGGAGCTGTTTTTT
-,TRBV2,-,TRBJ2-4,CASSGGAAPKNIQYF,TGTGCCAGCAGTGGCGGGGCCGCGCCCAAAAACATTCAGTACTTC
-,TRBV7-9,many,TRBJ2-7,CASSSGGVENEQYF,TGTGCCAGCAGCTCAGGCGGGGTGGAGAACGAGCAGTACTTC
TRBD2,TRBV5-1,-,TRBJ2-1,CASSLRPGLAGDEQFF,TGCGCCAGCAGCTTGAGGCCGGGACTAGCGGGAGATGAGCAGTTCTTC
TRBD2,TRBV20-1,many,TRBJ2-1,CSAGGLGTEQFF,TGCAGTGCAGGGGGACTAGGAACTGAGCAGTTCTTC
TRBD1,TRBV11-2,-,TRBJ2-7,CASSLGTAYEQYF,TGTGCCAGCAGCCTCGGGACAGCATACGAGCAGTACTTC